The T cell receptor beta chain under discussion was sequenced for a study of blood T cell repertoires in COVID-19. Data came from immunoSEQ multiplex PCR; TCRdb stores just in-frame clones and leaves some out. The table shows under 350,000 clones, with just over 85% occurring only once. Germline CDR1 is MGHDK and CDR2 is SYGVNS. The CDR3 loop spans 14 amino acids. V lost 7 bases and J 7 bases, leaving 17 bases between the germline ends. Sequenced: PBMCs or T cells enriched from blood (not recorded which). The chain links TRBV25-1 to TRBJ2-1; no clear D gene. This receptor was obtained from a woman aged 40 to 50 with acute COVID-19. The CDR3 region is CASNSWLDGNEQFF. In DNA, the CDR3 is TGTGCCAGCAATAGCTGGCTAGATGGGAATGAGCAGTTCTTC.